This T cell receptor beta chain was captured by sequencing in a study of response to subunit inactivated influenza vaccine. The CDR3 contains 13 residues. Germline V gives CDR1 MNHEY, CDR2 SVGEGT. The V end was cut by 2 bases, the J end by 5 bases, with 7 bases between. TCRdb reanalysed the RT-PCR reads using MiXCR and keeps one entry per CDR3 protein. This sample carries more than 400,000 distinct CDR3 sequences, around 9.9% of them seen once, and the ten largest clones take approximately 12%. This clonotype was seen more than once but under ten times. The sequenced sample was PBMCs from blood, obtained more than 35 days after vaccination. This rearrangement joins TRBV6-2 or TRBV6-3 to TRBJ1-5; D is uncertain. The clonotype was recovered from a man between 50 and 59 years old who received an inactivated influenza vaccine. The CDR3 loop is CASSYTRDQPQHF. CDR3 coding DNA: TGTGCCAGCAGTTACACCCGGGATCAGCCCCAGCATTTT.